The next 20 T cell receptor beta chains were all read from a single sample in a study of response to subunit inactivated influenza vaccine. Each CDR3 protein is one row after TCRdb ran MiXCR on the RT-PCR reads. The table lists hundreds of thousands of distinct CDR3 sequences, less than 15% of them singletons. The source material was PBMCs from blood, sampled around 15 days before vaccination. These receptors originate from a man over 45 who received an inactivated influenza vaccine.

The chain couples TRBV27 to TRBJ1-4; no definite D call. The CDR3 is made up of 13 amino acids. Germline loops: CDR1 MNHEY, CDR2 SMNVEV (reference sequence). V lost 5 bases and J 10 bases, leaving 14 bases between the germline ends. The CDR3 nucleotides are TGTGCCAGCAGTAACGGCGCCAGATCAAAACTGTTTTTT. It translates to CASSNGARSKLFF.

This clonotype has more than one count but fewer than ten. The chain uses TRBV27 and TRBJ2-5; TRBD1 agrees at 9 bases. V lost 5 bases and J lost 7; bases outside the gene matches: 14. The CDR3 contains 16 residues. Looked up from germline, CDR1 is MNHEY and CDR2 is SMNVEV (reference sequence). CDR3 loop: CASSHPSGTGPGTQYF. CDR3 nucleotide sequence: TGTGCCAGCAGTCACCCCTCCGGGACAGGGCCAGGGACCCAGTACTTC.

This clonotype has more than one count but fewer than ten. The chain has TRBV6-2 or TRBV6-3 and TRBJ2-6, with 8 bases aligning to TRBD1. Trimming cost V 6 bases and J 3 bases; bases outside gene matches: 7. The CDR3 length is 16 residues. Germline CDR1 reads MNHEY; CDR2 reads SVGEGT. CDR3 protein: CASRSQGVGGANVLTF. The CDR3 coding sequence is TGTGCCAGCAGATCACAGGGGGTAGGTGGGGCCAACGTCCTGACTTTC.

The rearrangement uses TRBV15 and TRBJ2-1; 15 nucleotides agree with TRBD2. CDR1 and CDR2 (germline): LNHNV, YYDKDF (reference sequence). V dropped 3 bases and J dropped 6; count of bases not matched to a gene: 12. The CDR3 length is 19 residues. CDR3 loop: CATSRTLGLAGGRGNEQFF. In nucleotides, the CDR3 is TGTGCCACCAGCAGGACTTTGGGACTAGCGGGGGGACGAGGCAATGAGCAGTTCTTC.

The rearrangement links TRBV20-1 to TRBJ1-2, with unresolved D. This CDR3 is built from 17 residues. V lost 0 bases and J lost 0, with 17 bases in between. Germline values: CDR1 DFQATT, CDR2 SNEGSKA (reference sequence). CDR3 in DNA: TGCAGTGCTAGAGATCGGAGAGGGCAAACTCCTAACTATGGCTACACCTTC. Its translation is CSARDRRGQTPNYGYTF.

The sample holds a few counts of this clonotype. The CDR3 DNA follows: TGTGCTAGTGGTCCCGACAGGGACCCGCACACTGAAGCTTTCTTT. It is translated as CASGPDRDPHTEAFF. V usage is TRBV12-5 and J usage is TRBJ1-1, with 7 bases aligning to TRBD1. Germline V gene sequence: CDR1 LGHNT, CDR2 FRNRAP. This CDR3 spans 15 amino acids. Trimming cost V 5 bases and J 3 bases; bases outside gene matches: 9.

This clonotype was recorded a few times. The chain employs TRBV6-2 or TRBV6-3 and TRBJ2-2, with 7 bases fitting TRBD2. Germline loops: CDR1 MNHEY, CDR2 SVGEGT. The ends lost 7 bases at V and 3 bases at J; junction bases unmatched: 11. The CDR3 has 16 amino acids. The CDR3: CASTDGGSSYTGELFF. Written as DNA, the CDR3 is TGTGCCAGCACCGACGGGGGGTCATCGTACACCGGGGAGCTGTTTTTT.

This chain joins TRBV6-1 and TRBJ2-7, with D possibly TRBD1 on 6 matching bases. The V and J ends lost 6 bases and 2 bases respectively, with 11 bases between them. CDR3 length: 13 residues. Germline V lookup: CDR1 MNHNS, CDR2 SASEGT. CDR3 residues: CASSGRQAYEQYF. CDR3 bases: TGTGCCAGCAGCGGAAGACAGGCCTACGAGCAGTACTTC.

The chain has TRBV18 and TRBJ2-5, with a possible D match to TRBD1 (6 bases). The CDR3 contains 15 residues. The germline V and J ends were trimmed by 0 bases and 2 bases, with 10 bases remaining between them. From germline, CDR1 is KGHSH and CDR2 LQKENI. The CDR3: CASSPPGQSQETQYF. The CDR3 DNA reads TGTGCCAGCTCACCACCTGGACAGAGTCAAGAGACCCAGTACTTC.

This clonotype was detected only a few times. The CDR3 DNA reads as TGTGCCAGCAGTTTTTCGGGACTAGGCCACTACGAGCAGTACTTC. As protein: CASSFSGLGHYEQYF. The chain carries TRBV27 and TRBJ2-7; 8 positions match TRBD2. Germline lookup yields CDR1 MNHEY and CDR2 SMNVEV (reference sequence). Unmatched junction bases numbered 7, after V lost 3 bases and J lost 3 bases. CDR3 length: 15 amino acids.

This clonotype has more than one count but fewer than ten. The chain is built from TRBV6-5 and TRBJ2-1, with D uncertain. The CDR3 totals 11 residues. Germline V lookup: CDR1 MNHEY, CDR2 SVGAGI. V lost 4 bases and J lost 9, with 7 bases in between. The CDR3 reads CASSSSFEQFF. The CDR3 nucleotides read TGTGCCAGCAGTTCTAGTTTTGAGCAGTTCTTC.

The CDR3: CASTALGRVDYGYTF. In DNA form, the CDR3 reads TGTGCCAGCACCGCCCTAGGGCGTGTCGACTATGGCTACACCTTC. This rearrangement joins TRBV12-3 or TRBV12-4 to TRBJ1-2; D remains ambiguous. This CDR3 comprises 15 residues. V was pared by 7 bases and J by 3 bases, with 18 bases between.

Only a few counts were recorded for this clonotype. The rearrangement links TRBV12-3 or TRBV12-4 to TRBJ1-5; D uncertain. Trimming shortened V by 2 bases and J by 0 bases, and 8 bases separated the two germline ends. This CDR3 spans 15 amino acids. The CDR3 bases are TGTGCCAGCAGTTTAAGCAGAATTAGCAATCAGCCCCAGCATTTT. It translates to CASSLSRISNQPQHF.

The V and J genes are TRBV7-9 and TRBJ2-7, with D unclear. V was trimmed by 5 bases and J by 4 bases, leaving 12 bases between them. The germline V gene encodes CDR1 SEHNR and CDR2 FQNEAQ (reference sequence). The CDR3 length is 13 residues. For the CDR3, the DNA is TGTGCCAGCAGCCCTCTCCCGGGTTACGAGCAGTACTTC. This sequence encodes CASSPLPGYEQYF.

This chain connects TRBV6-2 or TRBV6-3 to TRBJ2-3, with a possible D match to TRBD1 (7 bases). Germline V gives CDR1 MNHEY, CDR2 SVGEGT. This CDR3 spans 18 amino acids. Trimming cost V 5 bases and J 3 bases, with 24 bases left between them. CDR3: CASSATFLAGGRTDTQYF. The CDR3 DNA reads as TGTGCCAGCAGTGCAACCTTCTTAGCAGGGGGGCGAACAGATACGCAGTATTTT.

This clonotype appeared a few times. The rearrangement uses TRBV7-9 and TRBJ2-3, with 11 bases matching TRBD2. Per the germline V gene, CDR1 is SEHNR and CDR2 is FQNEAQ (reference sequence). V was clipped by 3 bases and J by 5 bases; unmatched bases: 7. The CDR3 contains 16 residues. CDR3 DNA sequence: TGTGCCAGCAGCTTTTCGACTAGCGGGACAAGAGATACGCAGTATTTT. This translates into CASSFSTSGTRDTQYF.

This clonotype was counted at least ten times. This chain uses TRBV29-1 with TRBJ2-1; 9 bases match TRBD1. V was clipped by 6 bases and J by 2 bases; unmatched bases: 2. The CDR3 spans 13 residues. The germline V gene encodes CDR1 SQVTM and CDR2 ANQGSEA. CDR3 amino acids: CSVGQGTYNEQFF. The CDR3 DNA is TGCAGCGTCGGACAGGGGACCTACAATGAGCAGTTCTTC.

The J gene is TRBJ2-3, the V gene TRBV7-9; 11 bases fit TRBD1. This CDR3 contains 16 residues. Germline CDR1 reads SEHNR; CDR2 reads FQNEAQ (reference sequence). V lost 4 bases, J lost 6 bases, and 9 bases stayed unmatched. The CDR3 loop reads CASSSPPRTGGDTQYF. CDR3 bases: TGTGCCAGCAGCTCCCCACCGCGGACAGGGGGCGATACGCAGTATTTT. Full variable domain (rest looked up from reference TRBV7-9 and TRBJ2-3): DTGVSQNPRHKITKRGQNVTFRCDPISEHNRLYWYRQTLGQGPEFLTYFQNEAQLEKSRLLSDRFSAERPKGSFSTLEIQRTEQGDSAMYLCASSSPPRTGGDTQYFGPGTRLTVL.

The chain employs TRBV5-1 and TRBJ2-7; 7 nucleotides line up with TRBD1. CDR3 length equals 15 residues. Germline CDR1 is SGHRS and CDR2 is YFSETQ. The V segment lost 4 bases and the J segment 2 bases; nucleotides outside the gene matches: 9. The CDR3 region is CASSATQQGTYEQYF. The CDR3 bases are TGCGCCAGCAGCGCGACCCAACAGGGGACCTACGAGCAGTACTTC.

This clonotype was counted a few times. The V and J genes are TRBV20-1 and TRBJ1-5, with 8 bases fitting TRBD1. The CDR3 has 13 residues. V lost 3 bases to trimming and J lost 6 bases; unmatched junction nucleotides: 4. CDR1 DFQATT and CDR2 SNEGSKA come from the germline V gene (reference sequence). CDR3 bases: TGCAGTGCTAGGACAGGGGACGGTCAGCCCCAGCATTTT. Translation: CSARTGDGQPQHF.